This T cell receptor beta chain was found in a study of low-dose radiotherapy and immunotherapy resistance in tumors. Looking at the study overall: Cohort 1 was treated with 0.5 Gy per fraction at 2-week intervals, amounting to 6.5 Gy overall. Every two weeks, cyclophosphamide 200 mg/m2 was infused one day before radiation plus immunotherapy.

This clonotype was observed at least ten times. As for time point: after trial treatment. Treatment specified: LDRT plus nivolumab, ipilimumab, low-dose cyclophosphamide and aspirin (RACIN trial). The therapy administered to donors comprised nivolumab, ipilimumab, aspirin, low-dose cyclophosphamide and low-dose radiotherapy. The presence of advanced solid tumors lacking tumor-infiltrating lymphocytes characterized eligible patients. CDR3 length equals 12 residues. With 4 bases removed from V and 0 bases from J, the gap between germline ends came to 7 bases. Germline lookup yields CDR1 SQVTM and CDR2 ANQGSEA. Covering alpha and beta chains, TRAV- and TRBV-specific primers were used for the first-strand cDNA. TCRs were amplified for approximately 22 PCR cycles with a constant-region primer and V-primer adapter. Using its own MiXCR run on the reads, TCRdb lists one record per CDR3 protein. The repertoire holds some 100,000 distinct CDR3 sequences, around a fifth seen once, with about 13% in the top ten.

The sample here was PBMCs, taken after low-dose radiotherapy plus immunotherapy. This clonotype originated in a female donor with ovarian cancer. The J gene is TRBJ2-7, the V gene TRBV29-1; TRBD1 or TRBD2 may be the D gene (5 bases each). The CDR3 loop reads CSVGDGSYEQYF. CDR3 nucleotide sequence: TGCAGCGTTGGGGACGGCTCCTACGAGCAGTACTTC.